This T cell receptor (beta chain) is from a study of blood T cell repertoires in COVID-19. Resolution of symptoms, clearance, or two negative PCRs was present in recovered Cohort 3 donors. Germline loops: CDR1 SGHTA, CDR2 FQGTGA. The CDR3 consists of 16 residues. Trimming stripped 2 bases from V and 0 bases from J, with 11 bases between. Method: immunoSEQ multiplex PCR; TCRdb's copy keeps in-frame clones and lacks some. Among 160,000 or so clones listed, 88% were seen once. The chain combines TRBV7-3 with TRBJ2-1; a weak D match, TRBD2 (6 bases). This TCR derives from a woman aged 45-59 years who had recovered from COVID-19. The specimen was PBMCs or T cells enriched from blood (not recorded which). CDR3 sequence reads: CASSLSGGNSYNEQFF. CDR3 nucleotide sequence: TGTGCCAGCAGCTTATCGGGCGGGAACTCCTACAATGAGCAGTTCTTC.